A single sample gave rise to the 21 T cell receptor beta chains below, sequenced in a study of PD-L1 blockade in urothelial cancer. The assay was immunoSEQ multiplex PCR, and TCRdb's table has in-frame clones only and misses some. The table shows under 70,000 clones, with 81% occurring only once. This sample's time point: pretreatment peripheral blood. Source: PBMCs, taken around atezolizumab (anti-PD-L1) treatment. These TCRs come from a man between 65 and 85 years old with urothelial cancer.

The J gene is TRBJ2-2, the V gene TRBV28; D is unresolved. There are 11 residues in the CDR3. Trimming removed 8 bases from V and 6 bases from J, with 7 bases in between. Germline-derived CDR1 and CDR2 are MDHEN and SYDVKM. Written as DNA, the CDR3 is TGTGCCAGCGGCCCAGCCGGGGAGCTGTTTTTT. Translation gives CASGPAGELFF.

The CDR3 DNA follows: TGTGCCAGCACCTTAACCGGGAGGGTTGATCAGCCCCAGCATTTT. It is translated as CASTLTGRVDQPQHF. V gene TRBV28 combines with J gene TRBJ1-5, with D uncertain. With 7 bases removed from V and 5 bases from J, the gap between germline ends came to 18 bases. The CDR3 contains 15 residues. The germline CDR1 and CDR2 sequences are MDHEN and SYDVKM.

The CDR3 sequence is CASSSYGTSGSGELFF. DNA for the CDR3: TGTGCCAGCAGCTCGTACGGGACTAGTGGATCCGGGGAGCTGTTTTTT. J is TRBJ2-2 and V is TRBV11-2; 8 nucleotides line up with TRBD2. This CDR3 is 16 amino acids long. V dropped 4 bases and J dropped 6; count of bases not matched to a gene: 10. CDR1 is SGHAT and CDR2 is FQNNGV in the germline V gene.

The count of this clone is one. The chain is built from TRBV5-1 and TRBJ2-3; 8 nucleotides match TRBD2. This CDR3 contains 15 residues. Germline V lookup: CDR1 SGHRS, CDR2 YFSETQ. J was trimmed by 3 bases and V by 4 bases; bases with no gene match: 7. CDR3 sequence: CASSKGLVNTDTQYF. CDR3 DNA sequence: TGCGCCAGCAGCAAGGGACTAGTGAATACAGATACGCAGTATTTT.

A few counts support this clone. The chain is built from TRBV19 and TRBJ1-2; possibly TRBD1 for D (5 bases). Germline V gene data show CDR1 as LNHDA and CDR2 as SQIVND (reference sequence). Trimming pared 8 bases from V and 3 bases from J, leaving 10 bases between. The CDR3 covers 12 residues. The DNA of the CDR3 is TGTGCCAGTGGTCAGGGCGACTATGGCTACACCTTC. Its translation is CASGQGDYGYTF.

This rearrangement joins TRBV7-9 to TRBJ2-2, with D hard to call. Germline V gene data show CDR1 as SEHNR and CDR2 as FQNEAQ (reference sequence). The CDR3 loop spans 14 amino acids. Trimming took 4 bases from V and 4 from J, leaving 10 bases between them. Here the CDR3 DNA reads TGTGCCAGCAGCTCGGTTTGGTCCACCGGGGAGCTGTTTTTT. The encoded protein is CASSSVWSTGELFF. Combining the CDR3 with reference TRBV7-9 and TRBJ2-2 gives the whole variable domain DTGVSQNPRHKITKRGQNVTFRCDPISEHNRLYWYRQTLGQGPEFLTYFQNEAQLEKSRLLSDRFSAERPKGSFSTLEIQRTEQGDSAMYLCASSSVWSTGELFFGEGSRLTVL.

V is TRBV11-2 and J is TRBJ2-7; the match to TRBD1 covers 7 bases. Germline values: CDR1 SGHAT, CDR2 FQNNGV. The junction had 5 bases not matched to a gene; V was cut back by 6 bases and J by 6 bases. CDR3 length equals 12 residues. DNA for the CDR3: TGTGCCAGCAGAGAGACAGGGCCCGAGCAGTACTTC. Encoded protein: CASRETGPEQYF.

The CDR3 DNA sequence: TGTGCCAGCAGCGTGACAGCACACCCCTCCTACGAGCAGTACTTC. Its translation is CASSVTAHPSYEQYF. J is TRBJ2-7 and V is TRBV9, with D perhaps TRBD1 (5 bases). Germline V CDR1 and CDR2: SGDLS, YYNGEE. There are 15 residues in the CDR3. Trimming shortened V by 2 bases and J by 0 bases, and 12 bases separated the two germline ends.

The V gene is TRBV5-1, the J gene TRBJ2-7, with 7 bases aligning to TRBD2. J was trimmed by 7 bases and V by 4 bases; bases with no gene match: 14. Germline CDR1 reads SGHRS; CDR2 reads YFSETQ. The CDR3 contains 15 residues. The DNA for the CDR3 is TGCGCCAGCAGCGACCAAACCCCGGGGGGTTCGGAGCAGTACTTC. It yields the protein CASSDQTPGGSEQYF.

V is TRBV4-1 and J is TRBJ1-4, with 7 nucleotides matching TRBD1. V shed 3 bases, J shed 0 bases, and the junction held 4 bases outside the gene matches. The germline V gene has CDR1 MGHRA and CDR2 YSYEKL. This CDR3 has 16 residues. Here the CDR3 reads CASSQDQGATNEKLFF. CDR3 DNA: TGCGCCAGCAGCCAGGATCAGGGGGCAACTAATGAAAAACTGTTTTTT.

V is TRBV16 and J is TRBJ1-1; D remains ambiguous. The CDR3 covers 12 residues. Trimming took 2 bases from V and 4 from J, leaving 5 bases between them. CDR1 is KGHSY, CDR2 FQNENV, per germline. As DNA, the CDR3 is TGTGCCAGCAGCCAAGCGGTCACTGAAGCTTTCTTT. Translation gives CASSQAVTEAFF.

In nucleotides, the CDR3 is TGTGCCAGTAGTATAGGCCCCGGGACAGGGGCCGGGGAGCTGTTTTTT. Its translation is CASSIGPGTGAGELFF. The genes are TRBV19 and TRBJ2-2; 10 positions agree with TRBD1. The CDR3 sequence is 16 residues long. Germline V gene data show CDR1 as LNHDA and CDR2 as SQIVND (reference sequence). The V gene end was trimmed by 1 base and the J gene end by 6 bases; junction bases not matched to a gene: 5.

The rearrangement uses TRBV19 and TRBJ2-1; the D gene is possibly TRBD1 (5 bases). This CDR3 has 15 amino acids. V was cut by 9 bases and J by 0 bases, with 15 bases left in between. Germline V gene sequence: CDR1 LNHDA, CDR2 SQIVND (reference sequence). The CDR3 DNA reads TGTGCCAGCCGGCGTTCAGGGCCCTCCTACAATGAGCAGTTCTTC. It codes for CASRRSGPSYNEQFF.

The chain recombines TRBV5-1 with TRBJ2-2, with D perhaps matching TRBD1 (6 bases). This CDR3 spans 16 amino acids. Per the germline V gene, CDR1 is SGHRS and CDR2 is YFSETQ. Trimming removed 0 bases at V and 2 bases at J, with 11 bases between. DNA of the CDR3: TGCGCCAGCAGCTTGGATGGGACAACTAACACCGGGGAGCTGTTTTTT. It specifies CASSLDGTTNTGELFF.

J is TRBJ2-1 and V is TRBV9; D possibly corresponds to TRBD1 (6 bases). The CDR3 is made up of 16 amino acids. Germline V gene sequence: CDR1 SGDLS, CDR2 YYNGEE. V was clipped by 3 bases and J by 5 bases, with 18 bases between them. The CDR3 here is CASSATPGHTNNEQFF. CDR3 nucleotide sequence: TGTGCCAGCAGCGCAACTCCGGGACACACCAACAATGAGCAGTTCTTC. The full variable domain, completed using reference TRBV9 and TRBJ2-1, is DSGVTQTPKHLITATGQRVTLRCSPRSGDLSVYWYQQSLDQGLQFLIQYYNGEERAKGNILERFSAQQFPDLHSELNLSSLELGDSALYFCASSATPGHTNNEQFFGPGTRLTVL.

The chain is built from TRBV2 and TRBJ2-7; the D gene is possibly TRBD2 (6 bases). Germline assignment: CDR1 SNHLY and CDR2 FYNNEI. Trimming stripped 3 bases from V and 3 bases from J, with 9 bases between. The CDR3 totals 13 residues. The CDR3 loop is CASSEGLRYEQYF. The DNA of the CDR3 is TGTGCCAGCAGTGAGGGACTCCGCTACGAGCAGTACTTC. Based on the CDR3 plus reference TRBV2 and TRBJ2-7, the full variable domain is EPEVTQTPSHQVTQMGQEVILRCVPISNHLYFYWYRQILGQKVEFLVSFYNNEISEKSEIFDDQFSVERPDGSNFTLKIRSTKLEDSAMYFCASSEGLRYEQYFGPGTRLTVT.

This rearrangement joins TRBV7-2 to TRBJ1-1, with a tentative D call TRBD1 (5 bases). Trimming took 6 bases from V and 0 from J, leaving 11 bases between them. CDR3 size: 14 residues. Germline V lookup: CDR1 SGHTA, CDR2 FQGNSA. CDR3 loop: CASRKGALNTEAFF. CDR3 sequence (DNA): TGTGCCAGCAGAAAAGGGGCTTTGAACACTGAAGCTTTCTTT.

This chain links TRBV5-1 with TRBJ2-5; perhaps TRBD2 as D (6 bases). The V end was cut by 5 bases, the J end by 5 bases, with 16 bases between. The germline V gene encodes CDR1 SGHRS and CDR2 YFSETQ. The CDR3 extends over 14 amino acids. CDR3 sequence reads: CASSRMGAGETQYF. The DNA of the CDR3 is TGCGCCAGCAGTCGAATGGGCGCGGGGGAGACCCAGTACTTC.

The V call is TRBV9, the J call TRBJ2-5; 7 positions match TRBD2. J lost 4 bases, V lost 3 bases, and 9 bases had no gene match. The CDR3 is 15 amino acids. From germline, CDR1 is SGDLS and CDR2 YYNGEE. The CDR3 region has the DNA TGTGCCAGCAGCGCAGGGAGCGGGAAGGGAGAGACCCAGTACTTC. This codes for CASSAGSGKGETQYF.

The chain has TRBV10-2 and TRBJ1-3; no firm D call. Between the trimmed V and J ends, which lost 3 bases and 1 base, there was a span of 10 bases. Germline CDR1 and CDR2: WSHSY and SAAADI. The CDR3 loop spans 15 amino acids. CDR3 sequence reads: CASSDGSRSGNTIYF. In DNA, the CDR3 is TGCGCCAGCAGTGACGGAAGCAGGTCTGGAAACACCATATATTTT.

In DNA, the CDR3 is TGTGCCAGCAGCCCGAGGGCCTCGCTCAATGAGCAGTTCTTC. It codes for CASSPRASLNEQFF. V gene TRBV7-6 combines with J gene TRBJ2-1; maybe TRBD2 (5 bases). Germline values: CDR1 SGHVS, CDR2 FNYEAQ. CDR3 size: 14 residues. Trimming cost V 5 bases and J 6 bases, with 14 bases left between them.